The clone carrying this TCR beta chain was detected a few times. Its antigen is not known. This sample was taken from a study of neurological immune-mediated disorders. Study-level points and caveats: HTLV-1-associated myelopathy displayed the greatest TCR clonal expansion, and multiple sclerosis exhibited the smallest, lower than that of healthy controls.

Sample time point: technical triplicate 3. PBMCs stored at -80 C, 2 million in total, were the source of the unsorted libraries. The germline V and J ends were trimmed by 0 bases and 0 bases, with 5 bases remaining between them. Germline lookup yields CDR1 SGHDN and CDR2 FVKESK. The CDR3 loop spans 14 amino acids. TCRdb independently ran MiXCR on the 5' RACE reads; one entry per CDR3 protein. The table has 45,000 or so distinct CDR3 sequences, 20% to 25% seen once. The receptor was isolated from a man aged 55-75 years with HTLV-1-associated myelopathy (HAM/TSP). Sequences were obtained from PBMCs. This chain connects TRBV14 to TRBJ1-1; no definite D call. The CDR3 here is CASSQEAVNTEAFF. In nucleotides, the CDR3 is TGTGCCAGCAGCCAAGAGGCGGTGAACACTGAAGCTTTCTTT.